One and the same sample provided the 29 T cell receptor beta chains below, sequenced in a study of CD8+ T cells in alopecia areata. cDNA reverse transcribed from extracted RNA served as the sequencing template. TCRdb's copy holds only in-frame clones and misses some; the assay was immunoSEQ multiplex PCR. The sample holds about 69,000 clones, approximately 60% seen once. Sequencing used CD8+ T cells sorted from blood, obtained at week 0. The receptors derive from a human donor with alopecia areata.

The rearrangement joins TRBV28 to TRBJ2-5; possible D gene TRBD1, 5 bases. V dropped 5 bases and J dropped 0 bases, with 7 bases sitting between them. Germline lookup yields CDR1 MDHEN and CDR2 SYDVKM. This CDR3 spans 13 amino acids. The CDR3 reads CASSPDNQETQYF. In nucleotides, the CDR3 is TGTGCCAGCAGTCCGGACAACCAAGAGACCCAGTACTTC.

V and J are TRBV27 and TRBJ1-1; D is unresolved. This CDR3 region has 13 residues. CDR1 is MNHEY and CDR2 is SMNVEV in the germline V gene (reference sequence). The germline V and J ends were trimmed by 1 base and 2 bases, with 5 bases remaining between them. The CDR3 reads CASSLYSNTEAFF. DNA of the CDR3: TGTGCCAGCAGTTTATACAGTAACACTGAAGCTTTCTTT.

J is TRBJ2-2 and V is TRBV5-1; 7 nucleotides agree with TRBD1. The CDR3 covers 17 residues. V lost 2 bases and J lost 2; bases outside the gene matches: 9. The germline V gene encodes CDR1 SGHRS and CDR2 YFSETQ. Here the CDR3 DNA reads TGCGCCAGCAGCTTATTAAGACAGGGACGTAACACCGGGGAGCTGTTTTTT. Translating gives CASSLLRQGRNTGELFF.

The chain carries TRBV10-3 and TRBJ2-3; no definite D call. V lost 4 bases and J 1 base, leaving 12 bases between the germline ends. Germline V gene data show CDR1 as ENHRY and CDR2 as SYGVKD. The CDR3 is 15 amino acids. The CDR3, as DNA: TGTGCCATCAGTGGAACGGGTCCTGGCACAGATACGCAGTATTTT. Its translation is CAISGTGPGTDTQYF.

The J gene is TRBJ2-7, the V gene TRBV23-1, with TRBD1 as a possible D gene (5 bases). TRBV23-1 falls under the ORF class, with uncertain function. The V end was cut by 4 bases, the J end by 2 bases, with 9 bases between. The CDR3 runs 13 residues. The CDR3 bases are TGCGCCAGCAGTCGAGCAGGGCCCTACGAGCAGTACTTC. Translation: CASSRAGPYEQYF.

This chain uses TRBV4-3 with TRBJ2-5, with TRBD1 identical over 9 bases. Germline trimming cut 0 bases from V and 0 bases from J; bases unmatched to any gene: 5. The CDR3 extends over 17 amino acids. Germline V gives CDR1 LGHNA, CDR2 YSLEER. The CDR3 reads CASSQDRWDRDQETQYF. CDR3 DNA: TGCGCCAGCAGCCAAGATCGTTGGGACAGGGACCAAGAGACCCAGTACTTC.

The gene calls are TRBV7-2 and TRBJ2-7; 10 bases align to TRBD1. V dropped 4 bases and J dropped 7; count of bases not matched to a gene: 7. CDR3 size: 14 residues. Germline loops: CDR1 SGHTA, CDR2 FQGNSA. The CDR3 coding sequence is TGTGCCAGCAGCTCGGGGACAGGGGAGCGGGAGCAGTACTTC. It encodes CASSSGTGEREQYF.

The chain links TRBV7-3 to TRBJ2-1, with D possibly matching TRBD2 (6 bases). Germline lookup yields CDR1 SGHTA and CDR2 FQGTGA. CDR3 length: 12 residues. Trimming pared 3 bases from V and 11 bases from J, leaving 11 bases between. The CDR3 nucleotides read TGTGCCAGCAGCTTGGGCTGGACTAAGCAGTTCTTC. Translated, it gives CASSLGWTKQFF.

The chain employs TRBV2 and TRBJ1-2, with D possibly TRBD1 on 6 matching bases. Trimming removed 8 bases from V and 7 bases from J, with 11 bases in between. Germline CDR1 is SNHLY and CDR2 is FYNNEI. CDR3 size: 11 residues. The CDR3 here is CASHRVGGYTF. In DNA, the CDR3 is TGTGCCAGCCACAGGGTTGGTGGCTACACCTTC.

This clone was picked up a small number of times. The chain joins TRBV7-9 to TRBJ2-7; 9 bases line up with TRBD2. In germline, CDR1 is SEHNR, CDR2 FQNEAQ (reference sequence). This CDR3 is 14 amino acids long. The J segment lost 0 bases and the V segment lost 5 bases, leaving 2 bases of the junction unmatched. The DNA of the CDR3 is TGTGCCAGCAGCCAAGCGGGAGGCTCCTACGAGCAGTACTTC. Translating it yields CASSQAGGSYEQYF.

This rearrangement joins TRBV5-1 to TRBJ2-3; 8 nucleotides line up with TRBD1. Germline values: CDR1 SGHRS, CDR2 YFSETQ. The CDR3 loop spans 15 amino acids. Losses at the gene ends were 4 bases for V and 0 bases for J; bases not matched to a gene: 4. The CDR3 is CASSPGTGSTDTQYF. The CDR3 DNA follows: TGCGCCAGCAGCCCTGGGACAGGCAGCACAGATACGCAGTATTTT.

The rearrangement uses TRBV29-1 and TRBJ1-4, with D perhaps matching TRBD1 (5 bases). V was shortened by 6 bases and J by 2 bases, with 13 bases between the two germline ends. The germline V gene encodes CDR1 SQVTM and CDR2 ANQGSEA. The CDR3 is 14 residues long. CDR3 loop: CSVATGTTNEKLFF. DNA of the CDR3: TGCAGCGTAGCTACAGGCACCACTAATGAAAAACTGTTTTTT.

The CDR3 DNA is TGTGCCAGCAGTCTCGGGACGGTCGGTCCTACTTTCTTT. Amino acid sequence: CASSLGTVGPTFF. The chain combines TRBV27 with TRBJ1-1, with D possibly TRBD1 on 5 matching bases. The V end was cut by 5 bases, the J end by 12 bases, with 19 bases between. Germline V gene data show CDR1 as MNHEY and CDR2 as SMNVEV (reference sequence). CDR3 length: 13 residues.

CDR3 protein: CSARGQMNTEAFF. The DNA of the CDR3 is TGCAGCGCTCGGGGACAGATGAACACTGAAGCTTTCTTT. The gene calls are TRBV29-1 and TRBJ1-1; 7 bases fit TRBD1. Germline CDR1 reads SQVTM; CDR2 reads ANQGSEA. The CDR3 has 13 residues. Trimming removed 7 bases from V and 0 bases from J; junction bases left unmatched: 5.

This chain uses TRBV13 with TRBJ1-1; D remains unclear. Trimming took off 6 bases at V and 1 base at J, with 12 bases between the two ends. CDR3 length: 14 residues. Germline assignment: CDR1 PRHDT and CDR2 FYEKMQ (reference sequence). CDR3 sequence reads: CASRGWTENTEAFF. For the CDR3, the DNA is TGTGCCAGCAGAGGATGGACGGAGAACACTGAAGCTTTCTTT.

This clone was seen a single time. This chain links TRBV30 with TRBJ1-1; the D gene is possibly TRBD1 (5 bases). Trimming stripped 0 bases from V and 7 bases from J, with 9 bases between. Germline CDR1 GTSNPN, CDR2 SVGIG (reference sequence). CDR3 length equals 12 residues. CDR3 DNA sequence: TGTGCCTGGAGTGTACTTGGGGGTGAAGCTTTCTTT. Its translation is CAWSVLGGEAFF.

This sequence joins TRBV7-3 and TRBJ2-3; D possibly corresponds to TRBD1 (6 bases). Per the germline V gene, CDR1 is SGHTA and CDR2 is FQGTGA. The CDR3 is 14 residues long. The germline V and J ends were trimmed by 6 bases and 1 base, with 11 bases remaining between them. The CDR3 DNA reads as TGTGCCAGCAGATGGACAGTACGCACAGATACGCAGTATTTT. Amino acid sequence: CASRWTVRTDTQYF.

This clone was observed a handful of times. This chain uses TRBV7-9 with TRBJ2-7; no clear D. V was clipped by 2 bases and J by 3 bases, with 8 bases between them. Germline CDR1 is SEHNR and CDR2 is FQNEAQ (reference sequence). The CDR3 contains 13 residues. For the CDR3, the DNA is TGTGCCAGCAGCTTATTATCCCACTACGAGCAGTACTTC. It specifies CASSLLSHYEQYF.

J is TRBJ2-7 and V is TRBV7-6; a possible D gene is TRBD1 (6 bases). Germline V lookup: CDR1 SGHVS, CDR2 FNYEAQ. The CDR3 runs to 15 residues. V lost 5 bases to trimming and J lost 2 bases, with 16 bases between them. The CDR3 nucleotides are TGTGCCAGCAGCCTCGAACCAGGGGCAACCTACGAGCAGTACTTC. Its protein product is CASSLEPGATYEQYF. Filled out from reference TRBV7-6 and TRBJ2-7, the complete variable domain reads GAGVSQSPRYKVTKRGQDVALRCDPISGHVSLYWYRQALGQGPEFLTYFNYEAQQDKSGLPNDRFSAERPEGSISTLTIQRTEQRDSAMYRCASSLEPGATYEQYFGPGTRLTVT.

This clone turned up a few times. The CDR3 loop reads CASSLSFSNEQFF. CDR3 DNA sequence: TGTGCCAGCAGTTTATCGTTCTCCAATGAGCAGTTCTTC. V gene TRBV27 combines with J gene TRBJ2-1, with D unresolved. Trimming removed 0 bases at V and 6 bases at J, with 6 bases between. CDR3 size: 13 residues. The germline CDR1 and CDR2 sequences are MNHEY and SMNVEV (reference sequence).

The chain is built from TRBV27 and TRBJ2-7; 10 nucleotides line up with TRBD1. Trimming took 5 bases from V and 6 from J; bases not matched to a gene: 7. Germline assignment: CDR1 MNHEY and CDR2 SMNVEV (reference sequence). The CDR3 has 14 amino acids. The CDR3 region has the DNA TGTGCCAGCAGTCTCGGGGACAGGGGTGGCGAGCAGTACTTC. This gives the protein CASSLGDRGGEQYF.

This clone was found a few times. V gene TRBV7-9 combines with J gene TRBJ2-3, with 12 bases lining up with TRBD2. Germline V gives CDR1 SEHNR, CDR2 FQNEAQ (reference sequence). CDR3 length equals 19 residues. V trimming: 5 bases; J trimming: 6 bases; junction bases outside the gene matches: 18. The CDR3 region has the DNA TGTGCCAGCAGCGCCCGGTTGAGACTAGCGGGAGCATGGGCGGATACGCAGTATTTT. The encoded protein is CASSARLRLAGAWADTQYF.

CDR3: CASTHRDRGIDTQYF. The DNA of the CDR3 is TGTGCCAGCACGCACCGGGACAGGGGTATAGATACGCAGTATTTT. The rearrangement links TRBV7-2 to TRBJ2-3, with 10 bases aligning to TRBD1. CDR1 and CDR2 (germline): SGHTA, FQGNSA. V was clipped by 7 bases and J by 5 bases; unmatched bases: 9. This CDR3 contains 15 residues.

This clone appeared once. The V and J genes are TRBV4-2 and TRBJ2-7, with a weak D call TRBD1 (5 bases). The ends were cut back, 0 bases at V and 4 bases at J, with 10 bases in the middle. CDR1 and CDR2 (germline): LGHNA, YNFKEQ. This CDR3 is built from 14 residues. The CDR3 coding sequence is TGTGCCAGCAGCCAAGACCTAGGGGTTTACGAGCAGTACTTC. Its translation is CASSQDLGVYEQYF.

This clone was seen once. The chain is built from TRBV5-4 and TRBJ1-1, with D possibly being TRBD1 (6 bases). V lost 0 bases to trimming and J lost 5 bases, with 11 bases between them. The CDR3 runs 14 residues. From germline, CDR1 is SGHNT and CDR2 YYREEE (reference sequence). The chain's CDR3 is CASSLVTGMTEAFF. Here the CDR3 DNA reads TGTGCCAGCAGCTTGGTCACAGGGATGACTGAAGCTTTCTTT.

This chain joins TRBV30 and TRBJ2-7, with D perhaps being TRBD1 or TRBD2 (6 bases each). The V gene lost 2 bases and the J gene lost 2 bases, with 13 bases spanning the gap. This CDR3 comprises 14 residues. Germline values: CDR1 GTSNPN, CDR2 SVGIG (reference sequence). CDR3: CAWSSGGRTYEQYF. The CDR3 bases are TGTGCCTGGAGTTCCGGGGGCCGGACCTACGAGCAGTACTTC.

This clone was picked up a small number of times. The chain carries TRBV4-2 and TRBJ1-2; D is perhaps TRBD1 (5 bases). V was pared by 5 bases and J by 5 bases, with 18 bases between. Per the germline V gene, CDR1 is LGHNA and CDR2 is YNFKEQ. There are 15 residues in the CDR3. CDR3 sequence: CASSLALTGVYGYTF. The CDR3 region has the DNA TGTGCCAGCAGCTTGGCCCTAACGGGGGTTTATGGCTACACCTTC.

The chain recombines TRBV11-2 with TRBJ2-5, with 9 bases fitting TRBD2. The CDR3 extends over 15 amino acids. The junction had 4 bases not matched to a gene; V was cut back by 3 bases and J by 2 bases. The germline V gene encodes CDR1 SGHAT and CDR2 FQNNGV. CDR3 sequence: CASSFRTSGQETQYF. The CDR3 DNA reads as TGTGCCAGCAGCTTTCGTACTAGCGGGCAAGAGACCCAGTACTTC.

The chain combines TRBV9 with TRBJ2-1; 8 bases agree with TRBD2. CDR1 and CDR2 from the germline V gene are SGDLS and YYNGEE. The CDR3 has 17 amino acids. Germline trimming cut 2 bases from V and 9 bases from J; bases unmatched to any gene: 16. This CDR3 reads CASSVSAVATSGSEQFF. The CDR3 DNA reads TGTGCCAGCAGCGTTAGTGCTGTGGCCACCAGCGGGAGTGAGCAGTTCTTC.